The 25 T cell receptor beta chains below all came from one sample that was sequenced in a study of prognosis after radiotherapy for stage I lung cancer. The TCR beta CDR3 region was amplified from genomic DNA, with two rounds of multiplex PCR being used for the amplification. First-round PCR employed TRBV- and TRBJ-specific primers for each gene. TCRdb re-called the multiplex PCR reads with MiXCR, one entry per CDR3 protein. The sample yields about 13,000 distinct CDR3 sequences, about 43% seen once. This material consisted of PBMCs, taken before or after stereotactic body radiation therapy (not recorded which). All receptors derive from a donor over 45 with non-small cell lung cancer.

V gene TRBV6-2 or TRBV6-3 combines with J gene TRBJ1-5; 7 positions match TRBD1. CDR3 length: 13 amino acids. The junction had 7 bases not matched to a gene; V was cut back by 9 bases and J by 5 bases. Per the germline V gene, CDR1 is MNHEY and CDR2 is SVGEGT. The CDR3 region is CASFRDSYQPQHF. CDR3 bases: TGTGCCAGTTTCCGGGACAGCTATCAGCCCCAGCATTTT.

The rearrangement links TRBV7-2 to TRBJ2-1; D not certain. From germline, CDR1 is SGHTA and CDR2 FQGNSA. V lost 5 bases and J 11 bases, leaving 16 bases between the germline ends. The CDR3 is made up of 13 amino acids. The CDR3 DNA reads as TGTGCCAGCAGCCCGACCATTATCGTTCAGCAGTTCTTC. Amino acids: CASSPTIIVQQFF.

This clonotype was recorded many times. The chain is built from TRBV5-1 and TRBJ2-7; no definite D call. Trimming removed 1 base at V and 5 bases at J, with 13 bases between. Germline V gene sequence: CDR1 SGHRS, CDR2 YFSETQ. This CDR3 comprises 14 residues. DNA for the CDR3: TGCGCCAGCAGCTTGTCGGGCTTTAGGGACGAGCAGTACTTC. This gives the protein CASSLSGFRDEQYF. The entire variable domain, with the rest obtained from reference TRBV5-1 and TRBJ2-7, is as follows: KAGVTQTPRYLIKTRGQQVTLSCSPISGHRSVSWYQQTPGQGLQFLFEYFSETQRNKGNFPGRFSGRQFSNSRSEMNVSTLELGDSALYLCASSLSGFRDEQYFGPGTRLTVT.

By frequency in the sample, this clonotype is medium-sized. This CDR3 is CASSGRSGAYEQYF. The DNA for the CDR3 is TGTGCCAGCAGTGGACGGTCAGGGGCCTACGAGCAGTACTTC. This chain links TRBV28 with TRBJ2-7, with D tentatively TRBD1 (6 bases). Germline V lookup: CDR1 MDHEN, CDR2 SYDVKM. The CDR3 has 14 amino acids. V was clipped by 5 bases and J by 2 bases, with 13 bases between them.

Concerning this clonotype itself: A far bigger clonotype differs at one base, so this is likely a read error. This chain joins TRBV7-2 and TRBJ1-5; no clear D. Trimming took off 6 bases at V and 9 bases at J, with 21 bases between the two ends. Looked up from germline, CDR1 is SGHTA and CDR2 is FQGNSA. This CDR3 contains 15 residues. The CDR3 spells CASSEDDQPRPPQHF. The CDR3 region has the DNA TGTGCCAGCAGTGAAGATGACCAACCCAGGCCGCCCCAGCATTTT.

This clonotype was seen many times. This chain links TRBV20-1 with TRBJ2-7; 12 nucleotides agree with TRBD2. The junction had 7 bases not matched to a gene; V was cut back by 6 bases and J by 1 base. Germline lookup yields CDR1 DFQATT and CDR2 SNEGSKA (reference sequence). The CDR3 runs to 15 residues. Here the CDR3 DNA reads TGCAGTGCAGAACTAGCGGGAGGAATATCCTACGAGCAGTACTTC. It encodes CSAELAGGISYEQYF.

This clonotype was seen at least ten times. The CDR3 loop reads CASSEVPALKLFF. In DNA, the CDR3 is TGTGCCAGCAGTGAAGTTCCGGCACTCAAACTGTTTTTT. The chain links TRBV25-1 to TRBJ1-4; no reliable D call. Trimming took off 2 bases at V and 11 bases at J, with 12 bases between the two ends. The CDR3 has 13 residues. The germline gives CDR1 MGHDK, CDR2 SYGVNS.

This clonotype was picked up many times. This chain links TRBV20-1 with TRBJ2-3; 8 bases are shared with TRBD1. This CDR3 region has 15 residues. The junction had 8 bases not matched to a gene; V was cut back by 6 bases and J by 0 bases. Germline V CDR1 and CDR2: DFQATT, SNEGSKA (reference sequence). CDR3 residues: CSAKRQGPSTDTQYF. The CDR3 DNA is TGCAGTGCAAAACGACAGGGGCCAAGCACAGATACGCAGTATTTT.

This clonotype was counted at least ten times. The chain combines TRBV12-3 or TRBV12-4 with TRBJ1-5; D possibly corresponds to TRBD1 (5 bases). Trimming pared 3 bases from V and 5 bases from J, leaving 8 bases between. The CDR3 is 13 residues long. CDR3 in amino acids: CASSFTRDQPQHF. The CDR3 DNA sequence: TGTGCCAGCAGTTTCACCAGGGATCAGCCCCAGCATTTT.

V is TRBV6-2 or TRBV6-3 and J is TRBJ1-5; D is unclear. This CDR3 is built from 14 residues. V shed 2 bases and J shed 3 bases, with 8 bases lying between them. The V gene's germline CDR1 is MNHEY and CDR2 SVGEGT. In DNA form, the CDR3 reads TGTGCCAGCAGTTACGGTCGGACCAATCAGCCCCAGCATTTT. Protein product: CASSYGRTNQPQHF.

This clonotype was seen repeatedly, ten times or more. This chain joins TRBV3-1 and TRBJ1-6, with TRBD1 identical over 8 bases. With V trimmed by 5 bases and J by 7 bases, 4 bases remained unmatched. The germline CDR1 and CDR2 sequences are LGHDT and YNNKEL (reference sequence). This CDR3 has 14 amino acids. This CDR3 is CASSARDRNSPLHF. CDR3 nucleotide sequence: TGTGCCAGCAGCGCCCGGGACAGGAATTCACCCCTCCACTTT.

This clonotype came up many times. This chain joins TRBV20-1 and TRBJ2-7; unclear D gene. This CDR3 region has 14 residues. Germline assignment: CDR1 DFQATT and CDR2 SNEGSKA (reference sequence). The CDR3 DNA reads as TGCAGCGGAAGTCCCGGGTCAAGGCGCAGCGAGCAGTACTTC. Its translation is CSGSPGSRRSEQYF.

There are many counts of this clonotype. The chain employs TRBV14 and TRBJ2-3; D call uncertain. CDR3 length equals 14 residues. Trimming stripped 4 bases from V and 5 bases from J, with 13 bases between. Germline V gives CDR1 SGHDN, CDR2 FVKESK. Written as DNA, the CDR3 is TGTGCCAGCAGCCCATCTTTCCTCGGAGATACGCAGTATTTT. Translated, it gives CASSPSFLGDTQYF.

In its sample, this clonotype was seen many times. The chain links TRBV7-9 to TRBJ1-3; D not resolved. The CDR3 totals 11 residues. Germline CDR1 and CDR2: SEHNR and FQNEAQ (reference sequence). Trimming stripped 5 bases from V and 7 bases from J, with 6 bases between. Written as DNA, the CDR3 is TGTGCCAGCAGCCTCGGGAACACCATATATTTT. It yields the protein CASSLGNTIYF.

This clonotype has at least ten counts. CDR3 region: CASSLGGKNEQFF. CDR3 nucleotides: TGCGCCAGCAGCTTGGGAGGCAAGAATGAGCAGTTCTTC. The V call is TRBV5-1, the J call TRBJ2-1; no clear D. V lost 0 bases and J 7 bases, leaving 8 bases between the germline ends. Germline CDR1 reads SGHRS; CDR2 reads YFSETQ. This CDR3 spans 13 amino acids.

As to this clonotype: A clone one base away is much larger, so this may be a read error. The chain employs TRBV7-3 and TRBJ2-3, with a possible D match to TRBD2 (5 bases). Germline CDR1 is SGHTA and CDR2 is FQGTGA. CDR3 length: 16 residues. CDR3 sequence (DNA): TGTACCAGCAGCTTAGGAGGCAGTACTAGCACAGATACGCAGTATTTT. It translates to CTSSLGGSTSTDTQYF.

This clonotype has just one count. This sequence joins TRBV6-1 and TRBJ2-3; D perhaps matches TRBD2 (5 bases). CDR1 is MNHNS, CDR2 SASEGT, per germline. V lost 6 bases and J lost 1, with 26 bases in between. The CDR3 spans 19 residues. The CDR3 DNA sequence: TGTGCCAGCAGGGGAGATAAGATTCGAGACACACGGTGCACAGATACGCAGTATTTT. Its protein product is CASRGDKIRDTRCTDTQYF.

This clonotype is labeled as medium-sized (0.01 to 0.1%). The J gene is TRBJ2-7, the V gene TRBV19; TRBD1 matches 8 bases. V dropped 5 bases and J dropped 3; count of bases not matched to a gene: 6. This CDR3 is built from 14 residues. CDR1 and CDR2 (germline): LNHDA, SQIVND (reference sequence). The CDR3 protein is CASSLTGDLYEQYF. The CDR3 nucleotides are TGTGCCAGTAGTCTGACAGGGGACCTCTACGAGCAGTACTTC.

A single count supports this clonotype. A far larger clone lies a single base away; this is likely a read error. CDR3 nucleotide sequence: TGTGCCAGCAGTACCTCCGTGACTAGCGGGAGTTGGGATGAGCAGTTCTTC. Its protein product is CASSTSVTSGSWDEQFF. The V call is TRBV6-5, the J call TRBJ2-1; TRBD2 matches 12 bases. Germline CDR1 is MNHEY and CDR2 is SVGAGI. CDR3 size: 17 residues. V trimming: 5 bases; J trimming: 8 bases; junction bases outside the gene matches: 13.

This clonotype was picked up one time. This chain connects TRBV10-1 to TRBJ2-2; D not certain. V was pared by 3 bases and J by 7 bases, with 18 bases between. Germline CDR1 and CDR2: WNHNN and SYGVQD (reference sequence). There are 16 residues in the CDR3. In DNA form, the CDR3 reads TGCGCCAGCAGTGACTCAACAGCGCGTTTCCACGGGGAGCTGTTTTTT. Protein sequence: CASSDSTARFHGELFF.

This clonotype has a count of ten or more. V and J are TRBV29-1 and TRBJ1-2; possible D gene TRBD1, 5 bases. Germline-derived CDR1 and CDR2 are SQVTM and ANQGSEA. Trimming took 7 bases from V and 7 from J, leaving 16 bases between them. The CDR3 has 12 residues. CDR3 in amino acids: CSDDDRGRGYTF. In DNA, the CDR3 is TGCAGCGATGATGATAGGGGCCGTGGCTACACCTTC.

This clonotype is judged medium-sized. V usage is TRBV27 and J usage is TRBJ2-7, with TRBD1 matching over 7 bases. There are 13 residues in the CDR3. Per germline, CDR1 MNHEY and CDR2 SMNVEV (reference sequence). V was clipped by 3 bases and J by 3 bases; unmatched bases: 2. CDR3: CASSFQGDYEQYF. CDR3 in DNA: TGTGCCAGCAGTTTTCAGGGGGACTACGAGCAGTACTTC.

By share of the sample, this clonotype is medium-sized. V and J are TRBV27 and TRBJ2-2; D ambiguous. The CDR3 contains 13 residues. V shed 5 bases and J shed 4 bases, with 8 bases lying between them. Germline CDR1 is MNHEY and CDR2 is SMNVEV (reference sequence). This chain's CDR3 is CASSAGLTGELFF. In DNA, the CDR3 is TGTGCCAGCAGTGCCGGTCTCACCGGGGAGCTGTTTTTT.

This clonotype came up a few times. The rearrangement uses TRBV29-1 and TRBJ1-1; weak D call: TRBD1 (5 bases). The CDR3 is 12 residues long. CDR1 is SQVTM, CDR2 ANQGSEA, per germline. The V gene lost 8 bases and the J gene lost 3 bases, with 13 bases spanning the gap. CDR3 residues: CSSGGVYTEAFF. The CDR3 DNA reads TGCAGCTCCGGGGGTGTGTACACTGAAGCTTTCTTT.

The chain carries TRBV6-4 and TRBJ1-2, with 7 bases aligning to TRBD1. The CDR3 loop spans 14 amino acids. Germline assignment: CDR1 MRHNA and CDR2 SNTAGT. Losses at the gene ends were 4 bases for V and 8 bases for J; bases not matched to a gene: 10. This CDR3 reads CASSGRAGTEGYTF. The CDR3 nucleotides are TGTGCCAGCAGTGGCCGCGCCGGGACAGAAGGCTACACCTTC.